Described below is a single T cell receptor (beta chain) sequence and its context. It has no known antigen specificity. Qualities for individual bases were not recorded, and no much larger clone is one base off. The sample is drawn from a study of shared clonotypes between healthy human individuals (dated by TCRdb to 2019 to 2021). Study-wide context: The cohort included a few men and a couple of women between 18 and 49 years of age. Per donor, leukapheresis produced somewhere between about 0.9 and 10 billion PBMCs. To estimate repertoire size and how much clonotypes are shared between individuals, the study performed deep sequencing of blood TCR repertoires from roughly five healthy adults. For each donor, three plates each were used for CD4 naive and CD4 memory, two plates were used for CD8 naive, and one plate was used for CD8 memory. Different laboratories and diverse techniques were used to prepare libraries and sequence TCR repertoires, to increase sequencing depth and limit assay-specific biases.

The CDR3 starts with the cysteine, ends with the phenylalanine, and has 15 residues. Just the 45-base CDR3 DNA is kept, in frame starting at base 1. CDR1 MNHEY and CDR2 SMNVEV were looked up in the germline V gene (reference sequence). The V end loses 3 bases and the J end loses 4 bases, and a stretch of 12 bases separates them. CD8 naive samples consisted of CD45RO-negative cells that were positively selected for CCR7, yielding a CD45RA+CCR7+ population without TemRA cells. Donors were healthy HIV-negative adults with no recently reported acute infections or vaccinations. Every donor was a Caucasian adult residing in Nashville, Tennessee, USA. Blood was collected by leukapheresis, and PBMCs were isolated by Ficoll-Histopaque density gradient centrifugation and then cryopreserved in liquid nitrogen vapor phase. Analytical flow cytometry was used to check the purity and quantity of every magnetically sorted T cell population. From each sorted fraction, genomic DNA was isolated and quantified by UV absorbance on a Nanodrop 2000c.

Using the deep immunoSEQ assay, TCR CDR3 regions were amplified from genomic DNA by multiplex PCR. Extracted genomic DNA from each cell subset was spread evenly across all wells of several immunoSEQ 96-well plates, with each plate serving as a replicate. For sorted subsets, each replicate PCR was loaded with roughly 200 ng genomic DNA, equivalent to 25,000 to 30,000 T cell genomes. The purified libraries were quantified using a Qubit 3.0 fluorometer, sized with a Bioanalyzer 2100, and then quantified again using the KAPA Library Quantification kit. Each immunoSEQ 96-well plate was sequenced on its own single-read 150-cycle Illumina NextSeq 550 flow cell. On the authors' methods: Because the immunoSEQ output included only junctional sequences and no quality scores, the filtering could not be the same as the filtering used for full-length reads. To assign V/J genes and CDR3, sequences were annotated using PyIR, a Python wrapper for IgBLAST v1.9, with IMGT germline references. Reads with weak V/J assignments (E-value above 1e-6), missing CDR3, stop codons, out-of-frame junctions, or ambiguous translated residues were removed. V3J clonotypes were defined as sequences sharing an identical inferred V gene, J gene, and CDR3 amino acid sequence. The percentage overlap between two repertoires was calculated by dividing the number of shared unique clonotypes by the size of the smaller repertoire. Richness of each repertoire was evaluated using RTK rarefaction, the Chao1 estimator, and Recon v2.1 estimates of unobserved clonotypes. OLGA was used to compute generation probabilities for all TCRbeta clonotypes that the gDNA method yielded from a few donors. TCRdb re-hosts the immuneACCESS table, in-frame sequences only. Its copies lack some clones; in the studies checked, an unresolved V gene accounts for under half of them, and the cause for the rest is not known. V, J and clone size are those of that table, while D and trimming were read from the DNA. The sample includes around 1,900,000 clones, with just over 90% observed a single time. The ten top clones hold around 1.8% of the sample.

What the research found in general, with its limitations: Compared with non-shared clonotypes, the clonotypes found in all four sorted-subset donors had higher generation probabilities. Because the study included only a small number of donors, the genetic and exposure-history diversity represented was limited. When several donors were compared, the shared fraction of clonotypes was approximately 5% for naive CD4, 3.5% to 4% for naive CD8, 2.3% for memory CD4, and under 0.5% for memory CD8. Sampling was restricted to blood, and TCR repertoires in tissue are likely to differ from TCR repertoires in blood. Estimated clonotype richness was generally larger for naive than for memory subsets. Even with the large sequencing depth, rarefaction of the sorted-subset datasets indicated that sequencing was incomplete. Pairwise subsampling led to the expectation that sequencing depth would affect the degree of clonotype sharing among donors.

The receptor was derived from a man aged 18 to 30 in good health. Some clones in this sample may be carry-over from other donors' samples. Material: naive CD8+ T cells from PBMCs. The cell subset or site label of this sample denotes: CD45RA+CCR7+. The sequence is built from TRBV27 and TRBJ1-4, and TRBD1 may be the D gene, going by 5 matching bases. The DNA sequence is given as TGTGCCAGCAGTTTGACCGGGACCATTAATGAAAAACTGTTTTTT. The resulting protein is CASSLTGTINEKLFF.